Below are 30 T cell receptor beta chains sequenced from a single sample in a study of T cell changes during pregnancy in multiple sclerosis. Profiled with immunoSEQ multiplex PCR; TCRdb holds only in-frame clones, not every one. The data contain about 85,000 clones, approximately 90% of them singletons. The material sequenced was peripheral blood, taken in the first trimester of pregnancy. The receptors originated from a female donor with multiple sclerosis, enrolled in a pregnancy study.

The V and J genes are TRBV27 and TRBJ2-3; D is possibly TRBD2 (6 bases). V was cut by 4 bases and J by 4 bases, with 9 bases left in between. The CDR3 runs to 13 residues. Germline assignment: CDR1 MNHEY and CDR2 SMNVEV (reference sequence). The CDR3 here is CASSYWGADTQYF. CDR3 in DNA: TGTGCCAGCAGTTACTGGGGGGCAGATACGCAGTATTTT.

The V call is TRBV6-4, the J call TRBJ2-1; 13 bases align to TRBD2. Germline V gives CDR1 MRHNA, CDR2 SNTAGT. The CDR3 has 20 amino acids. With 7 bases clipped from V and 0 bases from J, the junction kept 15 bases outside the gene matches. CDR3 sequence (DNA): TGTGCCAGCACCTACAAACCGGGACTAGCGGGAATCTGCTCCTACAATGAGCAGTTCTTC. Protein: CASTYKPGLAGICSYNEQFF.

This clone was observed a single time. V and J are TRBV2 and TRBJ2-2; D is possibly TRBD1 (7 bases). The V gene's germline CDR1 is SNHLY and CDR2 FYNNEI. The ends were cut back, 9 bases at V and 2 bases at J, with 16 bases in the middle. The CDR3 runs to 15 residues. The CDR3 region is CARQGGTVNTGELFF. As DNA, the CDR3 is TGTGCCAGACAAGGAGGGACAGTCAACACCGGGGAGCTGTTTTTT.

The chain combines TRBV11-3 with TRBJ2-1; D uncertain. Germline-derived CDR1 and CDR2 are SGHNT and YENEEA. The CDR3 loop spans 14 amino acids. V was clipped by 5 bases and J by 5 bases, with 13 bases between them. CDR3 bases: TGTGCCAGCAGCCGTTCACAATATAACAATGAGCAGTTCTTC. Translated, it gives CASSRSQYNNEQFF.

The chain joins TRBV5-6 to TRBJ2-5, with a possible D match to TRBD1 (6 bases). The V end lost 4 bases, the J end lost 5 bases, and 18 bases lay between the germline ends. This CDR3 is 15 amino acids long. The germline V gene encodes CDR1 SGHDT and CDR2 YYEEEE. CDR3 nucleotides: TGTGCCAGCAGCGTAACCAAGGGGGATTGGGAGACCCAGTACTTC. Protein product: CASSVTKGDWETQYF.

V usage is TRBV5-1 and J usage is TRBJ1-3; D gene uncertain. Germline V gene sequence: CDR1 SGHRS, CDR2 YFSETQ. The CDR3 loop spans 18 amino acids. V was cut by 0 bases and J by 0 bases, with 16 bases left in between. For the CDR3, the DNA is TGCGCCAGCAGCTTGGGAGCCCGGGCGGGGAGCTCTGGAAACACCATATATTTT. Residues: CASSLGARAGSSGNTIYF.

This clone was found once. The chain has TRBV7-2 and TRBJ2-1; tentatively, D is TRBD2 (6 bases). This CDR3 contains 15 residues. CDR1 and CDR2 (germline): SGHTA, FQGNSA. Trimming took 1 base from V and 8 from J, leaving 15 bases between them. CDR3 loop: CASSLGVGGGYEQFF. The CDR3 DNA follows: TGTGCCAGCAGCTTAGGAGTGGGAGGAGGGTATGAGCAGTTCTTC.

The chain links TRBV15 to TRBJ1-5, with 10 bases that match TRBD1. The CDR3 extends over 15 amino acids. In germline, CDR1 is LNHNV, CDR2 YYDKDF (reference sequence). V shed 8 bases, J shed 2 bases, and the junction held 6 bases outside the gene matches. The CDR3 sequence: CATGTGDFGNQPQHF. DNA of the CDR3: TGTGCCACCGGGACAGGGGATTTCGGCAATCAGCCCCAGCATTTT.

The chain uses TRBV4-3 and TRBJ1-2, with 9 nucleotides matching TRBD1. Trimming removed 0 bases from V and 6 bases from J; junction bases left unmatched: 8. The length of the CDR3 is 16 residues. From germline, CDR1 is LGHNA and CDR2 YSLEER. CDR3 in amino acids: CASSQDRDRERNGYTF. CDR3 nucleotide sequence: TGCGCCAGCAGCCAAGACCGGGACAGGGAGAGGAATGGCTACACCTTC.

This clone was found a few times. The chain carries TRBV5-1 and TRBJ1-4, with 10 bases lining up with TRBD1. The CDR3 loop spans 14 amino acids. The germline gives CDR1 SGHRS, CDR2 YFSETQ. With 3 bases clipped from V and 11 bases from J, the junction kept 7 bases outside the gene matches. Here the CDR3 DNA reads TGCGCCAGCAGCTCATCCGGGACAGGGGACAAACTGTTTTTT. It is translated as CASSSSGTGDKLFF.

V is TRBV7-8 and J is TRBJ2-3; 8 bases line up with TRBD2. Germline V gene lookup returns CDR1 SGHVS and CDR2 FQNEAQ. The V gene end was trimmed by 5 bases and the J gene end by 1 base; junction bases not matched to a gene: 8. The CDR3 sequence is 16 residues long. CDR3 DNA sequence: TGTGCCAGCAGCAGGTGGAGTAGCGGGGGCACAGATACGCAGTATTTT. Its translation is CASSRWSSGGTDTQYF. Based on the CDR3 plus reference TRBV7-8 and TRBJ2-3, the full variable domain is GAGVSQSPRYKVAKRGQDVALRCDPISGHVSLFWYQQALGQGPEFLTYFQNEAQLDKSGLPSDRFFAERPEGSVSTLKIQRTQQEDSAVYLCASSRWSSGGTDTQYFGPGTRLTVL.

Written as DNA, the CDR3 is TGTGCCAGCAGTTTAGGACAGGACGCGAACACCGGGGAGCTGTTTTTT. Its protein is CASSLGQDANTGELFF. The V and J genes are TRBV6-4 and TRBJ2-2, with 7 bases matching TRBD1. The CDR3 has 16 amino acids. The V gene's germline CDR1 is MRHNA and CDR2 SNTAGT. V shed 5 bases and J 0 bases; nucleotides not matched to a gene: 6.

CDR3 bases: TGTGCCAGTAGCAGGGTAGGACCTTCACTACCAAATGAAAAACTGTTTTTT. As protein: CASSRVGPSLPNEKLFF. V usage is TRBV19 and J usage is TRBJ1-4, with D maybe TRBD1 (5 bases). The CDR3 extends over 17 amino acids. Germline V gene sequence: CDR1 LNHDA, CDR2 SQIVND (reference sequence). Trimming stripped 6 bases from V and 5 bases from J, with 22 bases between. Combining the CDR3 with reference TRBV19 and TRBJ1-4 gives the whole variable domain DGGITQSPKYLFRKEGQNVTLSCEQNLNHDAMYWYRQDPGQGLRLIYYSQIVNDFQKGDIAEGYSVSREKKESFPLTVTSAQKNPTAFYLCASSRVGPSLPNEKLFFGSGTQLSVL.

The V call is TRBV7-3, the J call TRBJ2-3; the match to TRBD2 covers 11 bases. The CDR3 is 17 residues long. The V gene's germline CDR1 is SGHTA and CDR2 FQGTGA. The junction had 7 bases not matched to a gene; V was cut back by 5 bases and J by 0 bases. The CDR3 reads CASSVLRTSGSTDTQYF. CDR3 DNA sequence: TGTGCCAGCAGCGTACTCAGGACTAGCGGGAGCACAGATACGCAGTATTTT.

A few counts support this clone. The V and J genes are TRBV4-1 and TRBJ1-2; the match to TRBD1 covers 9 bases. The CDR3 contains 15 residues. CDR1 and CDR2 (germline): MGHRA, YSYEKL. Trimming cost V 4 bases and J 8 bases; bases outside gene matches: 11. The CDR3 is CASSPNPGQGQGYTF. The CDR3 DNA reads TGCGCCAGCAGCCCTAATCCGGGACAGGGACAAGGCTACACCTTC.

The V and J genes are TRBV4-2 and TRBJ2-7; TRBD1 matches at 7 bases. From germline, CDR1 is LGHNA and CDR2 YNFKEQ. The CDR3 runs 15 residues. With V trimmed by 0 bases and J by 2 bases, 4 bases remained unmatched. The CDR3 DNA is TGTGCCAGCAGCCAAGACTTACAGGGGACCTACGAGCAGTACTTC. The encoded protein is CASSQDLQGTYEQYF.

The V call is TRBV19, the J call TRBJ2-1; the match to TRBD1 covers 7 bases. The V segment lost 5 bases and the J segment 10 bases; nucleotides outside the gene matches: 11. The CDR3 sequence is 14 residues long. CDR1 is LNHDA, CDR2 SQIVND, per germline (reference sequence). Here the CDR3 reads CASSPFTGVQEQFF. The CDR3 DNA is TGTGCCAGTAGTCCCTTCACAGGGGTGCAGGAGCAGTTCTTC.

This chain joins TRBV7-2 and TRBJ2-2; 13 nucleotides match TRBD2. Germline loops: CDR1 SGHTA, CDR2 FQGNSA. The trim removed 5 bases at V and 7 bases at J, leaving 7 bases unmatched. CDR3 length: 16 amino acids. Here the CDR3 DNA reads TGTGCCAGCAGCCGGACTAGCGGGAGTAATAGCGGGGAGCTGTTTTTT. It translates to CASSRTSGSNSGELFF.

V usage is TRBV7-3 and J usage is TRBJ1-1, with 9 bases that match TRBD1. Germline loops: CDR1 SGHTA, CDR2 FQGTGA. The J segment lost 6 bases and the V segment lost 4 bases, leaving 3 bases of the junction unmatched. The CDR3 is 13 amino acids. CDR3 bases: TGTGCCAGCAGCTCAACAGGGGGCCCTGAAGCTTTCTTT. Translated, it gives CASSSTGGPEAFF. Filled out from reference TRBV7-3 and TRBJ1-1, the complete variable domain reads GAGVSQTPSNKVTEKGKYVELRCDPISGHTALYWYRQSLGQGPEFLIYFQGTGAADDSGLPNDRFFAVRPEGSVSTLKIQRTERGDSAVYLCASSSTGGPEAFFGQGTRLTVV.

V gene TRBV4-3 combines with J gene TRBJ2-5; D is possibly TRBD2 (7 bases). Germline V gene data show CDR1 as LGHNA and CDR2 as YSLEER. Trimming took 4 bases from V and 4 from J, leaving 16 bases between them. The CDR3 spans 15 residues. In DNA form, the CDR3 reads TGCGCCAGCAGCCTCCGTCGGGGGGCCCGAGAGACCCAGTACTTC. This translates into CASSLRRGARETQYF.

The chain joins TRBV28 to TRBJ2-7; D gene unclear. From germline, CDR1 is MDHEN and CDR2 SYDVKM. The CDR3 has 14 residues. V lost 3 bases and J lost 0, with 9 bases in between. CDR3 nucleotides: TGTGCCAGCAGTTTTGCCACCAGCTCCTACGAGCAGTACTTC. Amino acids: CASSFATSSYEQYF. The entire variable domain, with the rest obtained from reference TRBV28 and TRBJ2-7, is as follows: DVKVTQSSRYLVKRTGEKVFLECVQDMDHENMFWYRQDPGLGLRLIYFSYDVKMKEKGDIPEGYSVSREKKERFSLILESASTNQTSMYLCASSFATSSYEQYFGPGTRLTVT.

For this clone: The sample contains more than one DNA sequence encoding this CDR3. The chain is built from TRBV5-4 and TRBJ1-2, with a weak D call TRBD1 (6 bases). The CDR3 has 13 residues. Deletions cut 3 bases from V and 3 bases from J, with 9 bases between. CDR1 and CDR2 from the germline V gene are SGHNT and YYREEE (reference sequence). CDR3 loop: CASSSGQHYGYTF. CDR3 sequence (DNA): TGTGCCAGCAGCTCAGGACAGCACTATGGCTACACCTTC.

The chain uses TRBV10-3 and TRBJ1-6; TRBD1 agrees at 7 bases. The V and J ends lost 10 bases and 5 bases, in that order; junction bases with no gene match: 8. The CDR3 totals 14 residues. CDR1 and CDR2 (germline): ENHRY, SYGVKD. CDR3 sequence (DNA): TGTGCCACCCTCCGGGACAGAGATAATTCACCCCTCCACTTT. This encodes CATLRDRDNSPLHF.

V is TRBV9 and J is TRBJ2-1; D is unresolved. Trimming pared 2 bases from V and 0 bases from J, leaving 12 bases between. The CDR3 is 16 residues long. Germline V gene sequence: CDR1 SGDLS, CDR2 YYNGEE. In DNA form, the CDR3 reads TGTGCCAGCAGCGTCCAGGCGACCAACTCCTACAATGAGCAGTTCTTC. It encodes CASSVQATNSYNEQFF. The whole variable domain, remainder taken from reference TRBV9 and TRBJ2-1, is DSGVTQTPKHLITATGQRVTLRCSPRSGDLSVYWYQQSLDQGLQFLIQYYNGEERAKGNILERFSAQQFPDLHSELNLSSLELGDSALYFCASSVQATNSYNEQFFGPGTRLTVL.

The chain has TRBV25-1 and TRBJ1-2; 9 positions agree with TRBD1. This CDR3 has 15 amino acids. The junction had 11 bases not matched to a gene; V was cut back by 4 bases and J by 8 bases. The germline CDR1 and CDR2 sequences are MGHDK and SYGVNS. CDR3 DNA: TGTGCCAGCAGTGGTTGGACAGGGGCGAGTCGGGGCTACACCTTC. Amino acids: CASSGWTGASRGYTF.

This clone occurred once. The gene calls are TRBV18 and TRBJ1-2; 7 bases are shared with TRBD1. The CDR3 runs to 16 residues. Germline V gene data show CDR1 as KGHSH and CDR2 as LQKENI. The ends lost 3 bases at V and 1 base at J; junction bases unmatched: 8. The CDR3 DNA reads TGTGCCAGCTCACCCGGGACAGCAAACGATAACTATGGCTACACCTTC. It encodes CASSPGTANDNYGYTF. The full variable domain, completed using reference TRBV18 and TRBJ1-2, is NAGVMQNPRHLVRRRGQEARLRCSPMKGHSHVYWYRQLPEEGLKFMVYLQKENIIDESGMPKERFSAEFPKEGPSILRIQQVVRGDSAAYFCASSPGTANDNYGYTFGSGTRLTVV.

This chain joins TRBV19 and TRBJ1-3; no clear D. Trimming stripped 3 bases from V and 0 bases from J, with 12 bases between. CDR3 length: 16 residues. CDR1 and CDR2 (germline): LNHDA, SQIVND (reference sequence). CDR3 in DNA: TGTGCCAGTAGTATTATTCTTGAGGCCTCTGGAAACACCATATATTTT. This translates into CASSIILEASGNTIYF.

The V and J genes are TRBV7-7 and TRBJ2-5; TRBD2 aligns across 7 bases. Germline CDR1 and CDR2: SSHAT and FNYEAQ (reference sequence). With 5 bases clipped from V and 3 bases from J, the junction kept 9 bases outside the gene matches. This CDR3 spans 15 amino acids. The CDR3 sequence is CASSTSLGGKETQYF. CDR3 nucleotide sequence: TGTGCCAGCAGCACATCTTTGGGAGGGAAAGAGACCCAGTACTTC.

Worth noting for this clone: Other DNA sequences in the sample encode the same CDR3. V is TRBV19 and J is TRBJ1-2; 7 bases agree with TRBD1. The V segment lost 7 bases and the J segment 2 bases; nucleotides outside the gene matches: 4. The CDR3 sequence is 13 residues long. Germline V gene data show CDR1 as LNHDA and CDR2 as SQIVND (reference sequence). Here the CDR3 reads CASTRDRNYGYTF. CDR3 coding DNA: TGTGCCAGTACCAGGGACAGAAACTATGGCTACACCTTC.

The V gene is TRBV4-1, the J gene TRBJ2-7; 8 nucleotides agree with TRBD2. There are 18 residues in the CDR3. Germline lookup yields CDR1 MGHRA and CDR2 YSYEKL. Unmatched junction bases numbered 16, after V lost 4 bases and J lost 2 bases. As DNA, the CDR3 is TGCGCCAGCAGCCGAGAGGGACTAGACCAAATCTTCCCCTACGAGCAGTACTTC. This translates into CASSREGLDQIFPYEQYF.